This is a list of T cell receptor beta chains from one sample in a study of STAT5B mutations in CD4+ large granular lymphocyte leukemia. TCRdb keeps only in-frame clones here, not all; method: immunoSEQ multiplex PCR. The sample includes tens of thousands of clones, more than 80% of them seen just once. Sequenced: CD4+ T cells from blood buffy coats. The receptors originated from a human donor in good health. Both conserved end residues are part of each CDR3. The D gene is left open where the match is weak. Clone size, where shown, is once, few, many, or a class for clones that have expanded.

>TRBD2|NA|TRBV4-1|TRBJ2-4
CASSQGPRGGLAKNIQYF
TGCGCCAGCAGCCAAGGGCCCCGCGGGGGATTAGCCAAAAACATTCAGTACTTC
>TRBD1|NA|TRBV28|TRBJ1-2
CASSSGDRLYTF
TGTGCCAGCAGTTCAGGGGACAGACTCTACACCTTC
>NA|NA|TRBV7-2|TRBJ2-5
CASSLGSGMGRETQYF
TGTGCCAGCAGCTTAGGGTCAGGGATGGGGCGGGAGACCCAGTACTTC
>TRBD1|NA|TRBV10-3|TRBJ2-2
CAISSGTANTGELFF
TGTGCCATCAGTTCCGGGACAGCGAACACCGGGGAGCTGTTTTTT
>TRBD1|NA|TRBV11-2|TRBJ2-7
CASSLLGQGAYEQYF
TGTGCCAGCAGCTTATTGGGACAGGGTGCCTACGAGCAGTACTTC
>NA|NA|TRBV5-4|TRBJ2-7
CASSSTQGTEQYF
TGTGCCAGCAGCTCCACGCAGGGGACCGAGCAGTACTTC
>TRBD2|once|TRBV6-4|TRBJ2-2
CASSATSGRWAGELFF
TGTGCCAGCAGTGCGACTAGCGGGAGATGGGCCGGGGAGCTGTTTTTT
>NA|few|TRBV25-1|TRBJ1-5
CASSGLGGAGQPQHF
TGTGCCAGCAGTGGCCTCGGGGGCGCAGGGCAGCCCCAGCATTTT
>TRBD1|NA|TRBV7-2|TRBJ1-4
CASSTTGGGGEKLFF
TGTGCCAGCAGCACGACAGGGGGCGGGGGTGAAAAACTGTTTTTT
>NA|few|TRBV9|TRBJ2-2
CASEAGTNTGELFF
TGTGCCAGCGAGGCAGGGACCAACACCGGGGAGCTGTTTTTT
>TRBD1|NA|TRBV10-2|TRBJ1-5
CASSLGTGAYSNQPQHF
TGCGCCAGCAGTCTTGGGACAGGGGCTTATAGCAATCAGCCCCAGCATTTT
>NA|NA|TRBV19|TRBJ2-3
CASSSTWTALVPDTQYF
TGTGCCAGTAGTTCTACCTGGACGGCGCTTGTTCCAGATACGCAGTATTTT
>NA|NA|TRBV5-4|TRBJ2-1
CASSFGVNEQFF
TGTGCCAGCAGCTTCGGTGTCAATGAGCAGTTCTTC
>TRBD1|NA|TRBV30|TRBJ2-2
CAWRRQGLNTGELFF
TGTGCCTGGAGAAGACAGGGCCTCAACACCGGGGAGCTGTTTTTT
>TRBD2|NA|TRBV27|TRBJ2-2
CASRPTSVTGELFF
TGTGCCAGCCGCCCGACTAGCGTCACCGGGGAGCTGTTTTTT
>NA|few|TRBV13|TRBJ1-5
CASSLGHLNQPQHF
TGTGCCAGCAGCTTAGGTCACCTCAATCAGCCCCAGCATTTT
>NA|NA|TRBV28|TRBJ1-2
CASSSDSSYGYTF
TGTGCCAGCAGTTCCGACAGCTCATATGGCTACACCTTC
>NA|once|TRBV28|TRBJ2-5
CASSRFGRDQETQYF
TGTGCCAGCAGCCGCTTTGGCAGGGACCAAGAGACCCAGTACTTC
>TRBD2|NA|TRBV19|TRBJ2-2
CASKAGEGTGELFF
TGTGCCAGTAAGGCGGGAGAGGGCACCGGGGAGCTGTTTTTT
>NA|NA|TRBV10-1|TRBJ2-2
CASKGSGELFF
TGCGCCAGCAAGGGATCCGGGGAGCTGTTTTTT
>NA|NA|TRBV19|TRBJ2-2
CASSPVLGELFF
TGTGCCAGTAGTCCAGTTTTAGGGGAGCTGTTTTTT
>NA|NA|TRBV28|TRBJ2-2
CASSLQENTGELFF
TGTGCCAGCAGTCTGCAGGAGAACACCGGGGAGCTGTTTTTT
>NA|NA|TRBV10-2|TRBJ2-7
CASSEPGQLYEQYF
TGCGCCAGCAGTGAGCCTGGACAGCTCTACGAGCAGTACTTC
>TRBD1|NA|TRBV6-1|TRBJ2-1
CASIFTGTGFNEQFF
TGTGCCAGCATCTTTACCGGGACAGGGTTCAATGAGCAGTTCTTC
>NA|NA|TRBV7-9|TRBJ2-3
CASSLAAGQYF
TGTGCCAGCAGCCTCGCAGCGGGGCAGTATTTT
>NA|NA|TRBV11-3|TRBJ2-3
CASSPGGSDTQYF
TGTGCCAGCAGCCCTGGAGGTTCCGATACGCAGTATTTT
>TRBD1|NA|TRBV14|TRBJ1-4
CASSQVGQGNWTNEKLFF
TGTGCCAGCAGCCAAGTGGGACAGGGAAATTGGACTAATGAAAAACTGTTTTTT
>TRBD1|NA|TRBV19|TRBJ2-6
CASSIHRGSGANVLTF
TGTGCCAGTAGTATCCACAGGGGATCAGGGGCCAACGTCCTGACTTTC
>TRBD1|NA|TRBV5-8|TRBJ1-5
CASSSRVQGANQPQHF
TGTGCCAGCAGCTCCAGGGTACAGGGGGCTAATCAGCCCCAGCATTTT
>NA|NA|TRBV12-5|TRBJ2-1
CASGQNYNEQFF
TGTGCTAGTGGACAGAACTACAATGAGCAGTTCTTC
>NA|NA|TRBV5-1|TRBJ2-1
CASSLDGGTNNEQFF
TGCGCCAGCAGCTTGGACGGTGGGACCAACAATGAGCAGTTCTTC
>NA|NA|TRBV19|TRBJ1-5
CASSQHRVDMGQPQHF
TGTGCCAGTAGTCAACACAGAGTAGATATGGGTCAGCCCCAGCATTTT
>NA|NA|TRBV6-5|TRBJ2-7
CASSKGGYEQYF
TGTGCCAGCAGTAAGGGGGGCTACGAGCAGTACTTC
>TRBD1|NA|TRBV7-2|TRBJ1-1
CASSLATGDTEAFF
TGTGCCAGCAGCTTAGCAACAGGGGACACTGAAGCTTTCTTT
>TRBD2|NA|TRBV10-3|TRBJ2-3
CAIRPQREVSTDTQYF
TGTGCCATCAGGCCCCAGCGGGAGGTTAGCACAGATACGCAGTATTTT
>NA|NA|TRBV10-3|TRBJ1-4
CAISGSTGGEKLFF
TGTGCCATCAGTGGTAGTACGGGGGGCGAAAAACTGTTTTTT
>TRBD1|NA|TRBV5-1|TRBJ2-1
CASSFQGQGSEQFF
TGCGCCAGCAGCTTTCAGGGACAGGGGAGTGAGCAGTTCTTC
>NA|NA|TRBV28|TRBJ1-1
CASSFTGPVNTEAFF
TGTGCCAGCAGTTTTACCGGTCCCGTGAACACTGAAGCTTTCTTT
>TRBD1|NA|TRBV11-2|TRBJ1-5
CASSLTGANQPQHF
TGTGCCAGCAGTTTGACAGGGGCAAATCAGCCCCAGCATTTT
>NA|NA|TRBV19|TRBJ1-4
CASSPRRPGEKLFF
TGTGCCAGTAGCCCCCGCAGACCAGGTGAAAAACTGTTTTTT
>NA|NA|TRBV6-1|TRBJ2-7
CASVTRAYEQYF
TGTGCCAGCGTAACCAGAGCCTACGAGCAGTACTTC
>TRBD2|NA|TRBV27|TRBJ2-1
CASSLRAGLAGEGNDEQFF
TGTGCCAGCAGTTTACGGGCGGGACTAGCGGGAGAAGGAAACGATGAGCAGTTCTTC
>NA|NA|TRBV7-8|TRBJ2-3
CASSPVGTDTQYF
TGTGCCAGCAGCCCAGTGGGGACAGATACGCAGTATTTT
>TRBD2|NA|TRBV5-1|TRBJ2-5
CASSLGLAGETQYF
TGCGCCAGCAGCTTGGGACTAGCGGGGGAGACCCAGTACTTC
>NA|once|TRBV28|TRBJ1-4
CASSRRQFNEKLFF
TGTGCCAGCAGTCGCCGGCAGTTCAATGAAAAACTGTTTTTT
>NA|NA|TRBV18|TRBJ1-2
CASSPPNNSGYTF
TGTGCCAGCTCACCACCAAATAATTCGGGCTACACCTTC
>NA|NA|TRBV6-6|TRBJ2-4
CASSYGLAKNIQYF
TGTGCCAGCAGTTACGGACTAGCCAAAAACATTCAGTACTTC
>NA|once|TRBV13|TRBJ1-1
CASSLEAGWGLNTEAFF
TGTGCCAGCAGCTTAGAGGCAGGGTGGGGTCTGAACACTGAAGCTTTCTTT
>NA|NA|TRBV21-1|TRBJ2-7
CASSKTAGPYPYEQYF
TGTGCCAGCAGCAAAACCGCTGGACCGTACCCCTACGAGCAGTACTTC
>NA|NA|TRBV27|TRBJ2-5
CASSENRDGTQYF
TGTGCCAGCAGTGAGAACCGGGACGGGACCCAGTACTTC
>TRBD1|NA|TRBV19|TRBJ2-7
CASRPRGNYEQYF
TGTGCCAGTAGGCCCAGGGGGAACTACGAGCAGTACTTC
>NA|NA|TRBV18|TRBJ1-1
CASSPPGTTKDTEAFF
TGTGCCAGCTCACCGCCCGGTACAACAAAAGACACTGAAGCTTTCTTT
>NA|NA|TRBV5-8|TRBJ1-2
CASSFGKGRSGYGYTF
TGTGCCAGCAGCTTTGGAAAGGGACGGAGCGGCTATGGCTACACCTTC